The 11 T cell receptor beta chains below all came from one sample that was sequenced in a study of shared clonotypes between healthy human individuals. Sequencing used immunoSEQ multiplex PCR; TCRdb keeps in-frame clones, though not all of them. The repertoire holds approximately 2,000,000 clones, about 90% seen once, with more than 0.35% in the top ten. The specimen was naive CD4+ T cells from PBMCs. Subset: CD45RA+ positively selected. The origin of the receptors is a man between 18 and 35 years old in good health. Some clones in this sample may be carry-over from other donors' samples.

V gene TRBV5-1 combines with J gene TRBJ1-1; 8 positions agree with TRBD1. The CDR3 covers 16 residues. V shed 2 bases, J shed 1 base, and the junction held 7 bases outside the gene matches. The germline V gene encodes CDR1 SGHRS and CDR2 YFSETQ. The CDR3 is CASSFRGLGGNTEAFF. The CDR3, as DNA: TGCGCCAGCAGCTTCAGGGGGCTCGGGGGGAACACTGAAGCTTTCTTT.

With regard to this clone: The identical CDR3 is also encoded by other nucleotide sequences in the sample. The chain couples TRBV5-1 to TRBJ2-5, with D uncertain. CDR1 SGHRS and CDR2 YFSETQ come from the germline V gene. Trimming took 1 base from V and 4 from J, leaving 5 bases between them. The CDR3 consists of 12 residues. The CDR3 nucleotides read TGCGCCAGCAGCTTGTCGGGAGAGACCCAGTACTTC. Protein: CASSLSGETQYF.

Comment on this clone: Distinct nucleotide sequences in the sample also encode this CDR3. The V gene is TRBV7-2, the J gene TRBJ2-7, with D unclear. The length of the CDR3 is 11 residues. Trimming stripped 5 bases from V and 6 bases from J, with 8 bases between. Germline V gene sequence: CDR1 SGHTA, CDR2 FQGNSA. CDR3 amino acids: CASSLLREQYF. CDR3 DNA sequence: TGTGCCAGCAGCCTATTGCGCGAGCAGTACTTC.

In regard to this clone: The sample has other DNA sequences that encode this CDR3 too. This chain joins TRBV11-2 and TRBJ2-2; D gene uncertain. The CDR3 totals 15 residues. The germline V gene has CDR1 SGHAT and CDR2 FQNNGV. Trimming removed 1 base from V and 1 base from J, with 7 bases in between. The DNA for the CDR3 is TGTGCCAGCAGCTTAGGACGTGGGAACACCGGGGAGCTGTTTTTT. As protein: CASSLGRGNTGELFF.

V is TRBV11-2 and J is TRBJ1-3, with TRBD1 matching 7 bases. CDR1 SGHAT and CDR2 FQNNGV come from the germline V gene. This CDR3 spans 13 amino acids. Losses at the gene ends were 0 bases for V and 8 bases for J; bases not matched to a gene: 1. The CDR3 DNA reads as TGTGCCAGCAGCTTAGACAGGGGGGACACCATATATTTT. Translation: CASSLDRGDTIYF.

The genes are TRBV27 and TRBJ1-2; TRBD1 agrees at 7 bases. The CDR3 extends over 16 amino acids. From germline, CDR1 is MNHEY and CDR2 SMNVEV (reference sequence). The V gene end was trimmed by 2 bases and the J gene end by 7 bases; junction bases not matched to a gene: 13. The CDR3 loop reads CASSLTEGARGGGYTF. The CDR3 DNA reads TGTGCCAGCAGTTTAACCGAGGGGGCTAGGGGGGGTGGCTACACCTTC.

J is TRBJ1-6 and V is TRBV27; D perhaps matches TRBD1 (5 bases). From germline, CDR1 is MNHEY and CDR2 SMNVEV (reference sequence). The CDR3 has 17 residues. The V end lost 0 bases, the J end lost 10 bases, and 19 bases lay between the germline ends. This CDR3 is CASSLSPRAGPGSPLHF. The CDR3 nucleotides read TGTGCCAGCAGTTTATCCCCCAGGGCAGGGCCGGGGTCACCCCTCCACTTT.

The rearrangement links TRBV18 to TRBJ1-1; TRBD1 matches 8 bases. Germline trimming cut 3 bases from V and 0 bases from J; bases unmatched to any gene: 15. Germline CDR1 reads KGHSH; CDR2 reads LQKENI. The length of the CDR3 is 19 residues. In DNA form, the CDR3 reads TGTGCCAGCTCACCCTATCTCCTGACAGGGGTGGCCATGAACACTGAAGCTTTCTTT. This gives the protein CASSPYLLTGVAMNTEAFF.

This chain joins TRBV19 and TRBJ2-6, with D unresolved. Germline V gene sequence: CDR1 LNHDA, CDR2 SQIVND (reference sequence). V lost 5 bases, J lost 2 bases, and 13 bases lay in between. The CDR3 loop spans 16 amino acids. As DNA, the CDR3 is TGTGCCAGTAGTGTGTCTTTATACCCTGGGGCCAACGTCCTGACTTTC. This encodes CASSVSLYPGANVLTF. The full variable domain, with the rest looked up from reference TRBV19 and TRBJ2-6, is DGGITQSPKYLFRKEGQNVTLSCEQNLNHDAMYWYRQDPGQGLRLIYYSQIVNDFQKGDIAEGYSVSREKKESFPLTVTSAQKNPTAFYLCASSVSLYPGANVLTFGAGSRLTVL.

The rearrangement uses TRBV28 and TRBJ2-7; D might be TRBD1 or TRBD2, each matching 5 bases. Germline values: CDR1 MDHEN, CDR2 SYDVKM. The CDR3 spans 16 residues. Trimming stripped 6 bases from V and 2 bases from J, with 20 bases between. As DNA, the CDR3 is TGTGCCAGCAGCTCCCTTAGTCGAGGGGACGCCTACGAGCAGTACTTC. This encodes CASSSLSRGDAYEQYF.

The CDR3 region has the DNA TGTGCCAGCAGTGAAGGCGGGAGTACTAATCAGCCCCAGCATTTT. It specifies CASSEGGSTNQPQHF. The J gene is TRBJ1-5, the V gene TRBV6-1, with D unresolved. CDR1 and CDR2 (germline): MNHNS, SASEGT. The CDR3 spans 15 residues. Deletions cut 1 base from V and 4 bases from J, with 11 bases between.